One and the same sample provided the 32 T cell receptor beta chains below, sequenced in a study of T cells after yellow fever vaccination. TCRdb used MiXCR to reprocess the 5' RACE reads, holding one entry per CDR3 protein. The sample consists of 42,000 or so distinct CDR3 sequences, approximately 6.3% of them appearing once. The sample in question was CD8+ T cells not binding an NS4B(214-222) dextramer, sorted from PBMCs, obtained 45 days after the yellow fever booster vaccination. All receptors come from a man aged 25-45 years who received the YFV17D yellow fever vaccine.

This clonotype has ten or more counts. CDR3 DNA sequence: TGTGCCAGCAGAGACAGGGTTGAAAACACCATATATTTT. The encoded protein is CASRDRVENTIYF. The gene calls are TRBV6-1 and TRBJ1-3; 7 bases are a match to TRBD1. This CDR3 region has 13 residues. Germline V gives CDR1 MNHNS, CDR2 SASEGT. V lost 6 bases and J lost 6; bases outside the gene matches: 5.

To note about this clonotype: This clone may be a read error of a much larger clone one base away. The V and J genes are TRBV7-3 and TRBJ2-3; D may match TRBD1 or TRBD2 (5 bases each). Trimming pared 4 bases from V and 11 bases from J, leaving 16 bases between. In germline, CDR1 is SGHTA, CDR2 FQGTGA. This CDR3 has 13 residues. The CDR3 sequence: CASSSGTGTEQYF. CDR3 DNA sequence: TGTGCCAGCAGCTCCGGGACGGGAACGGAGCAGTATTTT.

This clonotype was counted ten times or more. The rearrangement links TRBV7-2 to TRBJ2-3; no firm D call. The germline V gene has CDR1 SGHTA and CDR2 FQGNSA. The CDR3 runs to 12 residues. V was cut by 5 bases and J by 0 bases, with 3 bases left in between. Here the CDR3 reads CASSPSTDTQYF. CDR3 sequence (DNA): TGTGCCAGCAGCCCAAGCACAGATACGCAGTATTTT.

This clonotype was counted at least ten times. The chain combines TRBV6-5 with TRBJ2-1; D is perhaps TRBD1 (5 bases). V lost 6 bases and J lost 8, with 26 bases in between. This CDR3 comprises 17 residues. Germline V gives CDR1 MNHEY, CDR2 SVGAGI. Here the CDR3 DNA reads TGTGCCAGCAGCTACAGGTTTCGGGTAAGAGGTCACCATGAGCAGTTCTTC. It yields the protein CASSYRFRVRGHHEQFF.

The CDR3 region is CASSPPDGQGCNEQYF. DNA of the CDR3: TGTGCCAGCTCACCCCCAGACGGTCAGGGATGTAACGAGCAGTACTTC. The chain combines TRBV18 with TRBJ2-7; the D gene is possibly TRBD1 (5 bases). The CDR3 spans 16 residues. Trimming stripped 3 bases from V and 5 bases from J, with 20 bases between. Germline CDR1 reads KGHSH; CDR2 reads LQKENI.

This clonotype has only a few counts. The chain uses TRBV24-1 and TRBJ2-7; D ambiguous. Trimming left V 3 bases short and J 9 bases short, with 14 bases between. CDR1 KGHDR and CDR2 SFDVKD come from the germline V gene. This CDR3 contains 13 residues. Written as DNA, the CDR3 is TGTGCCACCAGTGATGATACAGACCCCTGGCAGTACTTC. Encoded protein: CATSDDTDPWQYF.

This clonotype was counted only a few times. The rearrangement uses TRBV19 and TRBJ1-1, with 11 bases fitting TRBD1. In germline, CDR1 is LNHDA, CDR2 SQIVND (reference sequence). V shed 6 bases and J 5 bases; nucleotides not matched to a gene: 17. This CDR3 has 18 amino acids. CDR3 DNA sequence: TGTGCCAGTAGGCCCCGTCTCGGACAGGGGGCGAGGTGGACTGAAGCTTTCTTT. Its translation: CASRPRLGQGARWTEAFF.

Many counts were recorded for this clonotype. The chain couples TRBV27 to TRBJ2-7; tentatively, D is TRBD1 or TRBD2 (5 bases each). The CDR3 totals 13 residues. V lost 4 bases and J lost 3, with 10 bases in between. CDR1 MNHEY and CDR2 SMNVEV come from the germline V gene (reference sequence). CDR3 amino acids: CASSSGQNYEQYF. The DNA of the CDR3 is TGTGCCAGCAGTTCGGGGCAAAACTACGAGCAGTACTTC.

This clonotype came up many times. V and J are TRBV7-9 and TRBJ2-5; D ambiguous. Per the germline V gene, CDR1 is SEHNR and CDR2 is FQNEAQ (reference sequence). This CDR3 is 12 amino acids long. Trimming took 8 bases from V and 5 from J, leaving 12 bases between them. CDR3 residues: CASAMGRETQYF. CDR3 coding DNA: TGTGCCAGCGCAATGGGCCGCGAGACCCAGTACTTC.

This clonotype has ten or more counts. CDR3 sequence reads: CASRKLEDRGGQPQHF. For the CDR3, the DNA is TGTGCCAGCCGTAAACTAGAGGACAGGGGCGGGCAGCCCCAGCATTTT. The genes are TRBV6-2 or TRBV6-3 and TRBJ1-5; TRBD1 matches 9 bases. CDR3 size: 16 residues. Germline-derived CDR1 and CDR2 are MNHEY and SVGEGT. The V and J ends lost 8 bases and 7 bases, in that order; junction bases with no gene match: 15.

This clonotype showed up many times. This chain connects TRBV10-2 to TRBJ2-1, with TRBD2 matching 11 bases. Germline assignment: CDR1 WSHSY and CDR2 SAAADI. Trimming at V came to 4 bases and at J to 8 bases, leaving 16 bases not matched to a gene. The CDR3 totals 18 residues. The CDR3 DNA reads TGCGCCAGCAGTGTCCCGACTAGCGGGAAAGGGAGATTGGATGAGCAGTTCTTC. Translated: CASSVPTSGKGRLDEQFF.

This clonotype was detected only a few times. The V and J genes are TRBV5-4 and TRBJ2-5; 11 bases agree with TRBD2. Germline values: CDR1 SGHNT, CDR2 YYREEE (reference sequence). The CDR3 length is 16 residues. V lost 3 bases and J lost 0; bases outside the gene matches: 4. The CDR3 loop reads CASSYIAGGYQETQYF. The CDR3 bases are TGTGCCAGCAGCTATATAGCGGGGGGGTACCAAGAGACCCAGTACTTC.

For the CDR3, the DNA is TGTGCCAGCAGCTTAACTGGAACCCGAGCGGGAGTCGCAGATACGCAGTATTTT. It is translated as CASSLTGTRAGVADTQYF. This sequence joins TRBV7-3 and TRBJ2-3; 8 bases line up with TRBD2. Germline trimming cut 0 bases from V and 4 bases from J; bases unmatched to any gene: 12. The germline CDR1 and CDR2 sequences are SGHTA and FQGTGA. The CDR3 is 18 residues long.

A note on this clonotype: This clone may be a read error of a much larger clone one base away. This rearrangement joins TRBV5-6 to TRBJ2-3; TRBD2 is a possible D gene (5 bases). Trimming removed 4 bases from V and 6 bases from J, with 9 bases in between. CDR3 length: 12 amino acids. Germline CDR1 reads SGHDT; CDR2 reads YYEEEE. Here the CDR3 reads CASSRDTDTQYF. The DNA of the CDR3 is TGTGCCAGCAGCCGGGATACGGATACGCAGTATTTT.

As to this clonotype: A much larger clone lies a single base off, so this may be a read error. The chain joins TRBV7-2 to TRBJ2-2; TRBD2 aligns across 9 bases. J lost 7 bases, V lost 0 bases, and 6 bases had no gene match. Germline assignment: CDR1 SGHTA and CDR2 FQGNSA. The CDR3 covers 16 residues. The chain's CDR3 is CASSLAPSGASGELFF. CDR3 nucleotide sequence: TGTGCCAGCAGCTTAGCGCCTAGCGGGGCGAGCGGGGAGCTGTTTTTT.

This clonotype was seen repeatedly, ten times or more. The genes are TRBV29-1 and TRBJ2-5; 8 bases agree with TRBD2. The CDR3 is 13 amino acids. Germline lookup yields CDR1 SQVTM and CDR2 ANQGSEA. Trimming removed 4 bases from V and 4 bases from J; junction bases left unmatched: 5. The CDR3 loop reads CSVGLGRGETQYF. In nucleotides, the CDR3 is TGCAGCGTTGGACTCGGGAGGGGAGAGACCCAGTACTTC.

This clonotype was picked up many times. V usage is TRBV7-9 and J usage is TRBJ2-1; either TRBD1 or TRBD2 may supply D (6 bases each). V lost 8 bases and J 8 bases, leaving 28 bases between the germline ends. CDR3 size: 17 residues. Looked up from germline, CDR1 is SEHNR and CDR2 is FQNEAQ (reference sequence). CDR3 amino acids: CASGGGGEGPVLYEQFF. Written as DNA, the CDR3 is TGTGCCAGCGGAGGGGGTGGTGAGGGCCCCGTTCTTTATGAGCAGTTCTTC.

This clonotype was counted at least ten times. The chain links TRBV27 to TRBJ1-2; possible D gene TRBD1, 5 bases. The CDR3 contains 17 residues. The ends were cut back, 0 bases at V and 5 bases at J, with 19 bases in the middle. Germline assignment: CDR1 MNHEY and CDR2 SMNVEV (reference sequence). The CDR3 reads CASSLSGHGYGAYGYTF. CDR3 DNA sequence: TGTGCCAGCAGTTTATCGGGCCATGGGTACGGGGCATATGGCTACACCTTC.

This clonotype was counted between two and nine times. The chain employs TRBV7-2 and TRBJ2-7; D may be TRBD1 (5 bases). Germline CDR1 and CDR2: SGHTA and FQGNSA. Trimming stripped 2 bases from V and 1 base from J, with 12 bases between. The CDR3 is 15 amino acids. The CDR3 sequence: CASSLITGESYEQYF. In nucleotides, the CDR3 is TGTGCCAGCAGCTTAATAACAGGCGAATCCTACGAGCAGTACTTC.

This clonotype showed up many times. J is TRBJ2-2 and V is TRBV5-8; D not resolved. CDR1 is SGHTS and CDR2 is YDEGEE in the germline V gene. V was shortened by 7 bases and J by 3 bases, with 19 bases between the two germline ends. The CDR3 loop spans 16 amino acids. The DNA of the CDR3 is TGTGCCAGCGGCCCCGCACGGGCGAGGTACACCGGGGAGCTGTTTTTT. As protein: CASGPARARYTGELFF.

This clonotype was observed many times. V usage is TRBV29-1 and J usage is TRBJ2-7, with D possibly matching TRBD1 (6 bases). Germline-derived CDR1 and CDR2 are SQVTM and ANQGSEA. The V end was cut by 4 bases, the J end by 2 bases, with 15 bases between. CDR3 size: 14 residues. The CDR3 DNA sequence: TGCAGCGTTGGACACGGGACATCAACCTACGAGCAGTACTTC. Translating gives CSVGHGTSTYEQYF.

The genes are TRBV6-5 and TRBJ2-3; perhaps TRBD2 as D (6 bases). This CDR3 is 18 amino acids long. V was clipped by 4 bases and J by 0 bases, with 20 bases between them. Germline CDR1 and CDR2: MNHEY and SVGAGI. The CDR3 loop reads CASSCSGSCGTSTDTQYF. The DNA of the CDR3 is TGTGCCAGCAGTTGCTCGGGGTCTTGCGGGACTAGCACAGATACGCAGTATTTT.

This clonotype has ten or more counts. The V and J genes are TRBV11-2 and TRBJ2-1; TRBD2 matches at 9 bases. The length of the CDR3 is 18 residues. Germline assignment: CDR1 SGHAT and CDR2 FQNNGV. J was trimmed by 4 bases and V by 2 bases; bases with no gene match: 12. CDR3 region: CASSLPTSGPTLYNEQFF. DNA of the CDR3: TGTGCCAGCAGCTTACCCACTAGCGGGCCAACCCTTTACAATGAGCAGTTCTTC.

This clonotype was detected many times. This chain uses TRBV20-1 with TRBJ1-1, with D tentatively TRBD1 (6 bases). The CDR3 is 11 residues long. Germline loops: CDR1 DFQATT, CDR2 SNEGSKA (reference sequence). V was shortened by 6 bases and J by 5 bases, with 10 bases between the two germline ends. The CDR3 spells CSAEGGTEAFF. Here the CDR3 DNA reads TGCAGTGCCGAGGGGGGTACTGAAGCTTTCTTT.

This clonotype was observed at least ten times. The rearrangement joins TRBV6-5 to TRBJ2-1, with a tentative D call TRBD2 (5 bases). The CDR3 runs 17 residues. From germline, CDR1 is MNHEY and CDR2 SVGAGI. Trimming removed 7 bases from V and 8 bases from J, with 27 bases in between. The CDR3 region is CASTPGVLVPSVDEQFF. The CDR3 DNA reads TGTGCCAGCACACCCGGGGTCCTTGTCCCTTCGGTGGATGAGCAGTTCTTC.

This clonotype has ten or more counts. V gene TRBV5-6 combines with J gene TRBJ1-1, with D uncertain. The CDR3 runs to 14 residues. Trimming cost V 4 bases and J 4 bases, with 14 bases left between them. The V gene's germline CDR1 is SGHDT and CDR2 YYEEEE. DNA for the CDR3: TGTGCCAGCAGCGTAGGTTTTGCGGGCACTGAAGCTTTCTTT. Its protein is CASSVGFAGTEAFF. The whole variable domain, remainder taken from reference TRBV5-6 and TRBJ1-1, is DAGVTQSPTHLIKTRGQQVTLRCSPKSGHDTVSWYQQALGQGPQFIFQYYEEEERQRGNFPDRFSGHQFPNYSSELNVNALLLGDSALYLCASSVGFAGTEAFFGQGTRLTVV.

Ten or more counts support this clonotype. This CDR3 reads CASSFTDEQYF. CDR3 coding DNA: TGTGCCAGCAGCTTTACGGATGAGCAGTACTTC. V usage is TRBV7-2 and J usage is TRBJ2-7; no definite D call. Trimming left V 3 bases short and J 7 bases short, with 7 bases between. This CDR3 comprises 11 residues. CDR1 and CDR2 from the germline V gene are SGHTA and FQGNSA.

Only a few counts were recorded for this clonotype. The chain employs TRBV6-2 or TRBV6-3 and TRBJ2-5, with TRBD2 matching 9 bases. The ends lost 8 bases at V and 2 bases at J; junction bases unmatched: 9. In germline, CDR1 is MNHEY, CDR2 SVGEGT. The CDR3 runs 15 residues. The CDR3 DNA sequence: TGTGCCAGCCCAATCGCTAGCGGGGATCAAGAGACCCAGTACTTC. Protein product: CASPIASGDQETQYF.

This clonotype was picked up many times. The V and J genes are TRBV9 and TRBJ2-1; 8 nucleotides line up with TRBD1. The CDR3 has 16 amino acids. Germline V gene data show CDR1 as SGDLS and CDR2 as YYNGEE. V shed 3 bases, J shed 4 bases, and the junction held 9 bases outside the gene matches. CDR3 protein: CASSAVGTGTYNEQFF. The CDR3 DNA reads TGTGCCAGCAGCGCCGTGGGGACAGGCACATACAATGAGCAGTTCTTC. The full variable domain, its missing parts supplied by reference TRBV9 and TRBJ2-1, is DSGVTQTPKHLITATGQRVTLRCSPRSGDLSVYWYQQSLDQGLQFLIQYYNGEERAKGNILERFSAQQFPDLHSELNLSSLELGDSALYFCASSAVGTGTYNEQFFGPGTRLTVL.

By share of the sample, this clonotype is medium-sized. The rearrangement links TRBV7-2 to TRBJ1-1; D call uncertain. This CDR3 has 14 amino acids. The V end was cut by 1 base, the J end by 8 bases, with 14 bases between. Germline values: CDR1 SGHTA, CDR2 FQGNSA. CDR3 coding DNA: TGTGCCAGCAGCTTAGGGCTTCCACCCAACGAAGCTTTCTTT. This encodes CASSLGLPPNEAFF. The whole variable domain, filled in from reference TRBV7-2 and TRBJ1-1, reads GAGVSQSPSNKVTEKGKDVELRCDPISGHTALYWYRQSLGQGLEFLIYFQGNSAPDKSGLPSDRFSAERTGGSVSTLTIQRTQQEDSAVYLCASSLGLPPNEAFFGQGTRLTVV.

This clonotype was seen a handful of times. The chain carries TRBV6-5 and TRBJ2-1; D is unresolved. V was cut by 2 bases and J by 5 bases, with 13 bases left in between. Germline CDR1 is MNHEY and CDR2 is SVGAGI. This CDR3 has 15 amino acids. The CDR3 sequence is CASSYGPANDNEQFF. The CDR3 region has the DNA TGTGCCAGCAGTTACGGGCCAGCGAACGACAATGAGCAGTTCTTC.

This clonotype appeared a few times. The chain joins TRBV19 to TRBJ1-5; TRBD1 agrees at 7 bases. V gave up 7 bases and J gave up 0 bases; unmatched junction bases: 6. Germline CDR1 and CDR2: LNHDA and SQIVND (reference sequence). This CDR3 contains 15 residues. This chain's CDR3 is CASKGQVLSNQPQHF. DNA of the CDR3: TGTGCCAGTAAAGGACAGGTCCTTAGCAATCAGCCCCAGCATTTT. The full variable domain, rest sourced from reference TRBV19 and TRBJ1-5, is DGGITQSPKYLFRKEGQNVTLSCEQNLNHDAMYWYRQDPGQGLRLIYYSQIVNDFQKGDIAEGYSVSREKKESFPLTVTSAQKNPTAFYLCASKGQVLSNQPQHFGDGTRLSIL.